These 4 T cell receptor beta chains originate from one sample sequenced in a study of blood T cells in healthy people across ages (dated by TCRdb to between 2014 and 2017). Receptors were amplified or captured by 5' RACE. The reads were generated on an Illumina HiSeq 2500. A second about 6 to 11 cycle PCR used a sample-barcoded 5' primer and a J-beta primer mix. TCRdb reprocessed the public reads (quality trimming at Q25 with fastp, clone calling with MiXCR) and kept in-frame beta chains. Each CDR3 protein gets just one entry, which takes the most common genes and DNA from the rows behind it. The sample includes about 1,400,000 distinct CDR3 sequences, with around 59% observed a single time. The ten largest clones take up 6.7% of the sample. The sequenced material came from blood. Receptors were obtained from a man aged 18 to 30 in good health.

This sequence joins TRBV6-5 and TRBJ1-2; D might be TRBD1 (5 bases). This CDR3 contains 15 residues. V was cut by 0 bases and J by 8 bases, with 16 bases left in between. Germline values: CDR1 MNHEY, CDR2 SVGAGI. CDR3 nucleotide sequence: TGTGCCAGCAGTTACTCCGGGACCCCTACGGGCGGCTACACCTTC. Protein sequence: CASSYSGTPTGGYTF.

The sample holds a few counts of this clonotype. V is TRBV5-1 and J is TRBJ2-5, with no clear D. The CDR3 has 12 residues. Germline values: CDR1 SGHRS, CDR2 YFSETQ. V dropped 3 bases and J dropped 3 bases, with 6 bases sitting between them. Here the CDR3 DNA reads TGCGCCAGCAGCTCGGTAGAAGAGACCCAGTACTTC. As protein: CASSSVEETQYF.

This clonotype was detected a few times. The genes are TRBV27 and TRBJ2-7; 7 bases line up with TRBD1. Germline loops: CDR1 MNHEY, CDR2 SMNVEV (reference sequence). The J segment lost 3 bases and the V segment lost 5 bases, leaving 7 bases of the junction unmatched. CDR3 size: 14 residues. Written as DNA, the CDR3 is TGTGCCAGCAGTGTAGGGGACAGCAACTACGAGCAGTACTTC. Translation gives CASSVGDSNYEQYF.

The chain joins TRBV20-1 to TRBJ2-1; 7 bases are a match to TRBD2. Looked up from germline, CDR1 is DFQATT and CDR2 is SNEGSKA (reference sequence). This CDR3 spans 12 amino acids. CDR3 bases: TGCAACGTTCAGCGGGAAACCAATGAGCAGTTCTTC. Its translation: CNVQRETNEQFF.